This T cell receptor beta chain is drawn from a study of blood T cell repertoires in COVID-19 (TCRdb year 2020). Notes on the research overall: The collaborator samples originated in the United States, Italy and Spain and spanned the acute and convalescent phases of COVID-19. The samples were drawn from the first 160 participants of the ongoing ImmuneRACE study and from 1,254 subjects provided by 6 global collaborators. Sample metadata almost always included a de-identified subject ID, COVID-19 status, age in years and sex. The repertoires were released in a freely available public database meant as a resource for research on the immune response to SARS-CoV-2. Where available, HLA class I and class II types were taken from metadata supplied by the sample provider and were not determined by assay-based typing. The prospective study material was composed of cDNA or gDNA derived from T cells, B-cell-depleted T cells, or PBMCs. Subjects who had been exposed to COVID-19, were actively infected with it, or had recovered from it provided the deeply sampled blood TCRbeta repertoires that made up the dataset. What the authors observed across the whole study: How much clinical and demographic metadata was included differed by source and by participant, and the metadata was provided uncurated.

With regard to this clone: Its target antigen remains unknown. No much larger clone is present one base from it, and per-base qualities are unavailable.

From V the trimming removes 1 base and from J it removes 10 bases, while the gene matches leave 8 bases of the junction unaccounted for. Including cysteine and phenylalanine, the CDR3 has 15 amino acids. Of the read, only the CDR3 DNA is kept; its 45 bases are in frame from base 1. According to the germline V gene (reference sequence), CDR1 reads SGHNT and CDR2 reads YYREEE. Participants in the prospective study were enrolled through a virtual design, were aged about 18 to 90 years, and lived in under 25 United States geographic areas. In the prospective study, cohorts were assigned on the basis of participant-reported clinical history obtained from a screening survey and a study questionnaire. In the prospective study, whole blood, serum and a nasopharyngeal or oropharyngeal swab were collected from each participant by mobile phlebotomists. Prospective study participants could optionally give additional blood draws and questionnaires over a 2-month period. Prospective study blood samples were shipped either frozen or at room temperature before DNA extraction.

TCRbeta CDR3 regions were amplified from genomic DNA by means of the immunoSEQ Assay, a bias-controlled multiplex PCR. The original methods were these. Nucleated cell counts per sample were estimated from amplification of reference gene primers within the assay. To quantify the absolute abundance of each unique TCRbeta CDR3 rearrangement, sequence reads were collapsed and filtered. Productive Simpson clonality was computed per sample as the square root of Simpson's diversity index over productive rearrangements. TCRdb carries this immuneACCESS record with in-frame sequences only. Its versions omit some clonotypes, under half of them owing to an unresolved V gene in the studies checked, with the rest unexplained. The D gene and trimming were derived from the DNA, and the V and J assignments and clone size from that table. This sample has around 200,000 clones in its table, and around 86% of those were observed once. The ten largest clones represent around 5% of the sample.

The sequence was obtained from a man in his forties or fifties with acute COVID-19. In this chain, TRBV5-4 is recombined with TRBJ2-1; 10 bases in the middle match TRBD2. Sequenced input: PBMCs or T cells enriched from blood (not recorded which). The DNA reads TGTGCCAGCAGCTTGAGCCTAGCGGGAGAAGGGGAGCAGTTCTTC. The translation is CASSLSLAGEGEQFF.